This T cell receptor (beta chain) was profiled in a study of post-analysis software for immune sequencing data. Overall study: There were relapsing-remitting, secondary progressive and progressive-relapsing multiple sclerosis among the disease courses included.

TCR beta cDNA libraries included unique molecular identifiers. TCRdb passed the PCR reads through MiXCR, listing each CDR3 protein once. The profile shows 600,000 to 750,000 distinct CDR3 sequences, over 45% of them singletons. Worth noting for this clonotype: Antigen: not known.

General study findings and limits: Among roughly five TRBV segments more frequent in patients than controls were TRBV5-6, TRBV5-1 and TRBV20-1.

The CDR3 totals 17 residues. The V gene lost 5 bases and the J gene lost 10 bases, with 30 bases spanning the gap. Germline assignment: CDR1 SNHLY and CDR2 FYNNEI. The chain carries TRBV2 and TRBJ2-7; possible D gene TRBD1, 7 bases. Sequenced: blood. The TCR sequence derives from a girl aged 2 to 9 with multiple sclerosis. In DNA form, the CDR3 reads TGTGCCAGCAGTCCCGAGACAGGGAAGGAGGGTCACAGAACCCAGTACTTC. It specifies CASSPETGKEGHRTQYF.